This T cell receptor beta chain was identified during a study of blood T cells in healthy people across ages. Germline lookup yields CDR1 SGDLS and CDR2 YYNGEE. V lost 4 bases and J lost 3, with 16 bases in between. CDR3 length: 15 residues. The authors ran a second PCR of about 6 to 11 cycles using a sample-barcoded 5' primer and a J-beta primer mix. TCRdb redid the calling of the 5' RACE reads with MiXCR, one entry per CDR3 protein. The repertoire holds about 1.6 million distinct CDR3 sequences, with roughly 30% as singletons. Healthy Caucasian individuals from Russia aged roughly 6 to 95 served as donors. General study findings and limits: CMV status of donors was not determined, possibly confounding expanded clonotype changes.

Points on this clonotype: Antigen unknown.

This TCR was sampled from a woman aged 25 to 45 in good health. The genes are TRBV9 and TRBJ1-2, with a tentative D call TRBD1 (6 bases). Material for sequencing was blood. CDR3 DNA sequence: TGTGCCAGCAGCTCCCAGGACAGCCACGACTATGGCTACACCTTC. Translated: CASSSQDSHDYGYTF.